These 16 T cell receptor beta chains originate from one sample sequenced in a study of a mutant IDH1 vaccine in newly diagnosed glioma. Some clones are missing from TCRdb's copy, which holds only in-frame ones; the method was immunoSEQ multiplex PCR. Altogether 82,000 or so clones are present, over 75% being singletons, with the ten largest covering 2% to 2.5%. Time point indicated: week 23, last vaccination. Every vaccine dose comprised 300 ug of mutant IDH1 20-mer peptide plus topical imiquimod. These receptors' targets are unknown. This specimen was PBMCs, taken from a glioma patient whose treatment included an IDH1 peptide vaccine. Source of these receptors: a man aged 25 to 45 with glioma. Some clones in this sample may be carry-over from other donors' samples.

The chain combines TRBV30 with TRBJ1-1; tentative D call: TRBD1 (6 bases). This CDR3 is 14 amino acids long. Trimming removed 3 bases at V and 0 bases at J, with 11 bases between. Looked up from germline, CDR1 is GTSNPN and CDR2 is SVGIG (reference sequence). DNA of the CDR3: TGTGCCTGGAGCCCCGGACAGCTGAACACTGAAGCTTTCTTT. Protein: CAWSPGQLNTEAFF.

The chain recombines TRBV7-9 with TRBJ2-5; D gene uncertain. The germline gives CDR1 SEHNR, CDR2 FQNEAQ (reference sequence). Trimming pared 1 base from V and 5 bases from J, leaving 2 bases between. This CDR3 spans 11 amino acids. CDR3 DNA sequence: TGTGCCAGCAGCTTAGTGGAGACCCAGTACTTC. This gives the protein CASSLVETQYF.

The V and J genes are TRBV20-1 and TRBJ1-2, with D unresolved. Germline values: CDR1 DFQATT, CDR2 SNEGSKA (reference sequence). V lost 8 bases and J lost 8, with 9 bases in between. The CDR3 has 9 residues. The CDR3 DNA sequence: TGCAGTACGGGTGTGGGCTACACCTTC. Translation: CSTGVGYTF.

This chain joins TRBV19 and TRBJ1-1; the D gene is possibly TRBD1 (6 bases). The CDR3 is made up of 15 amino acids. Germline lookup yields CDR1 LNHDA and CDR2 SQIVND (reference sequence). V was trimmed by 5 bases and J by 0 bases, leaving 13 bases between them. The CDR3: CASSSTGKMNTEAFF. The CDR3 region has the DNA TGTGCCAGTAGTTCAACAGGGAAGATGAACACTGAAGCTTTCTTT.

This chain uses TRBV6-5 with TRBJ2-7; tentative D call: TRBD2 (6 bases). Trimming took 5 bases from V and 0 from J, leaving 14 bases between them. This CDR3 contains 15 residues. The germline V gene has CDR1 MNHEY and CDR2 SVGAGI. CDR3 sequence: CASSTEAGFSYEQYF. The CDR3 nucleotides are TGTGCCAGCAGTACTGAGGCGGGGTTCTCCTACGAGCAGTACTTC.

The chain employs TRBV6-6 and TRBJ1-2; perhaps TRBD1 as D (5 bases). Trimming took off 1 base at V and 4 bases at J, with 10 bases between the two ends. This CDR3 spans 14 amino acids. Germline loops: CDR1 MNHNY, CDR2 SVGAGI (reference sequence). CDR3 amino acids: CASSYYGTLYGYTF. For the CDR3, the DNA is TGTGCCAGCAGTTACTACGGGACTCTCTATGGCTACACCTTC.

This chain connects TRBV5-6 to TRBJ2-1; D is perhaps TRBD1 or TRBD2 (5 bases each). V was pared by 4 bases and J by 5 bases, with 13 bases between. In germline, CDR1 is SGHDT, CDR2 YYEEEE. The CDR3 spans 14 residues. CDR3 coding DNA: TGTGCCAGCAGCCGGGGCTATAGGGACAATGAGCAGTTCTTC. As protein: CASSRGYRDNEQFF.

The chain combines TRBV14 with TRBJ1-4; weak D call: TRBD1 (5 bases). With 0 bases removed from V and 7 bases from J, the gap between germline ends came to 15 bases. The CDR3 is 16 amino acids. From germline, CDR1 is SGHDN and CDR2 FVKESK. The CDR3 bases are TGTGCCAGCAGCCAAGATCAAGGGGCGGCCTCTGAAAAACTGTTTTTT. Residues: CASSQDQGAASEKLFF.

The rearrangement uses TRBV7-8 and TRBJ2-3; unclear D gene. Looked up from germline, CDR1 is SGHVS and CDR2 is FQNEAQ. The CDR3 runs 13 residues. V lost 1 base to trimming and J lost 4 bases, with 6 bases between them. The CDR3, as DNA: TGTGCCAGCAGCTTAGATCGTGCAGATACGCAGTATTTT. It translates to CASSLDRADTQYF.

In this sample, this clone turned up a few times. The J gene is TRBJ2-7, the V gene TRBV7-2; 7 bases map to TRBD2. Germline loops: CDR1 SGHTA, CDR2 FQGNSA. CDR3 length equals 12 residues. Trimming at V came to 8 bases and at J to 3 bases, leaving 4 bases not matched to a gene. CDR3 sequence (DNA): TGTGCCAGCGGGGCGGGGGTCTACGAGCAGTACTTC. Translated: CASGAGVYEQYF.

The V gene is TRBV10-1, the J gene TRBJ2-7; 8 bases map to TRBD1. CDR1 and CDR2 from the germline V gene are WNHNN and SYGVQD (reference sequence). The CDR3 runs to 13 residues. Trimming at V came to 2 bases and at J to 8 bases, leaving 5 bases not matched to a gene. For the CDR3, the DNA is TGCGCCAGCAGTGAGCAAGCAGGGGGCCAGCAGTACTTC. This translates into CASSEQAGGQQYF.

The gene calls are TRBV7-6 and TRBJ2-6; D is unresolved. Trimming shortened V by 0 bases and J by 0 bases, and 9 bases separated the two germline ends. This CDR3 has 17 amino acids. CDR1 is SGHVS, CDR2 FNYEAQ, per germline. The CDR3 loop is CASSLAEQASGANVLTF. In nucleotides, the CDR3 is TGTGCCAGCAGCTTAGCGGAGCAGGCCTCTGGGGCCAACGTCCTGACTTTC.

CDR3 bases: TGCGCCAGCAGCTTGGCCGAAGGGACAGGGAACACCGGGGAGCTGTTTTTT. Its translation is CASSLAEGTGNTGELFF. The genes are TRBV5-1 and TRBJ2-2; 8 bases line up with TRBD1. The germline gives CDR1 SGHRS, CDR2 YFSETQ. This CDR3 is 17 amino acids long. V dropped 0 bases and J dropped 1; count of bases not matched to a gene: 5. Variable domain in full (rest from reference TRBV5-1 and TRBJ2-2): KAGVTQTPRYLIKTRGQQVTLSCSPISGHRSVSWYQQTPGQGLQFLFEYFSETQRNKGNFPGRFSGRQFSNSRSEMNVSTLELGDSALYLCASSLAEGTGNTGELFFGEGSRLTVL.

This clone was seen only once. The chain couples TRBV7-9 to TRBJ2-5, with 7 positions matching TRBD1. Trimming cost V 5 bases and J 1 base; bases outside gene matches: 7. This CDR3 has 15 amino acids. Germline CDR1 reads SEHNR; CDR2 reads FQNEAQ (reference sequence). CDR3 sequence reads: CASSPRGMPQETQYF. The CDR3 DNA sequence: TGTGCCAGCAGCCCCAGGGGGATGCCCCAAGAGACCCAGTACTTC.

The CDR3 region is CAISEERKGYGYTF. The CDR3 bases are TGTGCCATCAGTGAGGAACGCAAGGGCTATGGCTACACCTTC. The rearrangement joins TRBV10-3 to TRBJ1-2; D gene uncertain. V was cut by 2 bases and J by 4 bases, with 11 bases left in between. The germline V gene has CDR1 ENHRY and CDR2 SYGVKD. The CDR3 totals 14 residues.

The genes are TRBV19 and TRBJ1-5; D not resolved. The V gene's germline CDR1 is LNHDA and CDR2 SQIVND (reference sequence). This CDR3 has 15 residues. With 3 bases removed from V and 0 bases from J, the gap between germline ends came to 9 bases. The CDR3 DNA is TGTGCCAGTAGTATCCGCAGAACTAGCAATCAGCCCCAGCATTTT. The encoded protein is CASSIRRTSNQPQHF.